Following are 4 T cell receptor beta chains from one sample sequenced in a study of graft-versus-host responses after intestinal transplantation. This table comes from immunoSEQ multiplex PCR, and its TCRdb copy is limited to in-frame clones, with some not included. The data hold roughly 100,000 clones, with 90% to 95% observed a single time. Their target antigens are unknown. Material: unstimulated CD4+ T cells sorted from spleen or lymph node cells, obtained before transplant. These receptors all stem from a human donor who was the organ donor for an intestinal transplant.

The rearrangement joins TRBV11-3 to TRBJ2-3; 10 bases align to TRBD2. The CDR3 length is 14 residues. Per the germline V gene, CDR1 is SGHNT and CDR2 is YENEEA. V shed 6 bases, J shed 2 bases, and the junction held 2 bases outside the gene matches. CDR3 sequence: CASSTSGNTDTQYF. The CDR3 DNA is TGTGCCAGCAGTACTAGCGGGAACACAGATACGCAGTATTTT.

The chain joins TRBV4-1 to TRBJ1-2; 10 nucleotides match TRBD1. The CDR3 length is 19 residues. Germline V gene data show CDR1 as MGHRA and CDR2 as YSYEKL. V lost 3 bases and J lost 6; bases outside the gene matches: 19. CDR3 protein: CASSQRTLEPPGQGDGYTF. The CDR3 DNA is TGCGCCAGCAGCCAGCGCACTCTGGAGCCCCCTGGACAGGGGGATGGCTACACCTTC.

The rearrangement uses TRBV9 and TRBJ1-2; D gene ambiguous. CDR1 and CDR2 (germline): SGDLS, YYNGEE. Trimming removed 0 bases at V and 8 bases at J, with 11 bases between. This CDR3 has 13 amino acids. CDR3: CASSVAYRRGYTF. The CDR3 nucleotides are TGTGCCAGCAGCGTAGCATATCGGCGGGGCTACACCTTC.

The chain joins TRBV4-1 to TRBJ1-1, with a possible D match to TRBD1 (5 bases). V lost 0 bases, J lost 7 bases, and 9 bases lay in between. The V gene's germline CDR1 is MGHRA and CDR2 YSYEKL. The CDR3 sequence is 13 residues long. The CDR3 is CASSQEQQGEAFF. The CDR3 region has the DNA TGCGCCAGCAGCCAAGAGCAGCAGGGTGAAGCTTTCTTT.